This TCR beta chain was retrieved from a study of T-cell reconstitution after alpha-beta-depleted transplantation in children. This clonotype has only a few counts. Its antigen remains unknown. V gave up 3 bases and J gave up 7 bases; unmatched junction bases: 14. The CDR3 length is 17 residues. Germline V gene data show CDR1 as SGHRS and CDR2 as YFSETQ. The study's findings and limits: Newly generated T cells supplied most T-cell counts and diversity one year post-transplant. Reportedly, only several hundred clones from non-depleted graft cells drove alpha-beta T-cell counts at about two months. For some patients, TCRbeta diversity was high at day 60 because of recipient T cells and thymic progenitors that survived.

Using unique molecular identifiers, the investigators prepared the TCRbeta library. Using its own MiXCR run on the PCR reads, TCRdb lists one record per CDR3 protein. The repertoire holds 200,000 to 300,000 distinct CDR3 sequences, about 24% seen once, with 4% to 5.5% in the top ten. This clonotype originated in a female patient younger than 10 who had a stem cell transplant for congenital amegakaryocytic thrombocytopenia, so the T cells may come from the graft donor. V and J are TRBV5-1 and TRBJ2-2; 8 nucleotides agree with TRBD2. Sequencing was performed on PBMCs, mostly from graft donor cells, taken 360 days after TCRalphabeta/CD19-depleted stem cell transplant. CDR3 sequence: CASSWGGRSPESGELFF. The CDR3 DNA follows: TGCGCCAGCAGCTGGGGCGGGAGGTCCCCAGAAAGCGGGGAGCTGTTTTTT.